The rows below give T cell receptor beta chains drawn from one sample of a study of T cells in Graves' hyperthyroidism and ophthalmopathy. TCRdb passed the multiplex PCR reads through MiXCR, listing each CDR3 protein once. This table holds hundreds of thousands of distinct CDR3 sequences, more than 14% found once. The source material was blood. These receptors originate from a woman aged 45-60 years with Graves' ophthalmopathy. Both conserved end residues are part of each CDR3. A D gene is named only where the DNA matches it firmly. Rows give clone size only sometimes, using once, few, many, or a class for an expanded clone.

many - TRBJ2-1 TRBV20-1 CSARDGGLAYNEQFF TGCAGTGCTAGAGATGGGGGGCTAGCCTACAATGAGCAGTTCTTC
- - TRBJ2-1 TRBV24-1 CATSDRAGGNEQFF TGTGCCACCAGTGATCGAGCAGGGGGGAATGAGCAGTTCTTC
many - TRBJ2-1 TRBV15 CAISPGARYEQFF TGTGCCATCTCTCCCGGGGCGAGGTATGAGCAGTTCTTC
few - TRBJ1-1 TRBV7-9 CASSSQGDTEASF TGTGCCAGCAGCTCGCAGGGTGACACTGAAGCTTCCTTT
- - TRBJ2-2 TRBV19 CASSALREELFF TGTGCCAGTAGCGCCCTCCGTGAGGAGCTGTTTTTT
many TRBD1 TRBJ2-7 TRBV7-6 CASSSPQGTPTYEQYF TGTGCCAGCAGCTCTCCACAGGGGACGCCGACCTACGAGCAGTACTTC
few - TRBJ2-6 TRBV18 CASSPDSYGHSSGANVLTF TGTGCCAGCTCACCAGATAGTTACGGTCATAGCTCTGGGGCCAACGTCCTGACTTTC
many - TRBJ2-7 TRBV28 CASSLGLEHQRYEQYF TGTGCCAGCAGTTTAGGTCTGGAACACCAACGTTACGAGCAGTACTTC
many - TRBJ2-6 TRBV3-1 CASSQGGRPSGANVLTF TGTGCCAGCAGCCAAGGAGGACGACCGTCTGGGGCCAACGTCCTGACTTTC
- - TRBJ1-6 TRBV11-2 CASSNPRRSSYNSPLHF TGTGCCAGCAGCAACCCCCGGCGGAGCTCCTATAATTCACCCCTCCACTTT
many TRBD2 TRBJ2-5 TRBV20-1 CSARDLSLAEETQYF TGCAGTGCTAGAGATCTTTCACTAGCGGAAGAGACCCAGTACTTC
- - TRBJ2-7 TRBV29-1 CSVGSYSSYEQYF TGCAGCGTTGGATCTTATAGCTCCTACGAGCAGTACTTC
many - TRBJ2-3 TRBV6-1 CASGSGGGSQTDTQYF TGTGCCAGCGGGTCTGGGGGCGGGAGTCAAACAGATACGCAGTATTTT
few TRBD2 TRBJ2-1 TRBV18 CASSGLAGDFYNEQFF TGTGCCAGCTCCGGACTAGCGGGAGATTTTTACAATGAGCAGTTCTTC
many TRBD2 TRBJ2-1 TRBV12-5 CASGLVLSGRASEQFF TGTGCTAGTGGTTTGGTATTAAGCGGGAGGGCCTCTGAGCAGTTCTTC
many TRBD1 TRBJ2-5 TRBV28 CASSNRGRGKTQYF TGTGCCAGCAGTAACAGGGGGCGTGGGAAGACCCAGTACTTC
many - TRBJ2-1 TRBV4-3 CASSQKSRAEQFF TGCGCCAGCAGCCAAAAAAGCCGGGCCGAGCAGTTCTTC
- TRBD1 TRBJ1-1 TRBV24-1 CATSGRTGANTEAFF TGTGCCACCAGTGGTCGGACAGGGGCGAACACTGAAGCTTTCTTT
many - TRBJ2-1 TRBV3-1 CASSQGTLWDEQFF TGTGCCAGCAGCCAAGGGACATTGTGGGATGAGCAGTTCTTC
few TRBD1 TRBJ1-1 TRBV19 CASSAGGAYTEAFF TGTGCCAGTAGCGCAGGGGGCGCTTACACTGAAGCTTTCTTT
few - TRBJ1-6 TRBV6-2/TRBV6-3 CASSYSARNSPLHF TGTGCCAGCAGTTACTCGGCCAGGAATTCACCCCTCCACTTT
- - TRBJ1-1 TRBV6-1 CASCSRTVNTEAFF TGTGCCAGCTGTTCGCGGACGGTGAACACTGAAGCTTTCTTT
few - TRBJ1-2 TRBV7-9 CASSLKQGGDYGYTF TGTGCCAGCAGCTTGAAACAGGGCGGCGACTATGGCTACACCTTC
many - TRBJ2-7 TRBV18 CASSPGIGDEQYF TGTGCCAGCTCACCAGGAATTGGGGACGAGCAGTACTTC
many - TRBJ1-5 TRBV15 CATSRGPRGPDQPQHF TGTGCCACCAGCAGGGGCCCACGGGGGCCGGATCAGCCCCAGCATTTT
few - TRBJ2-5 TRBV5-1 CASSLRALETQYF TGCGCCAGCAGCTTACGGGCGCTGGAGACCCAGTACTTC
- TRBD1 TRBJ2-7 TRBV5-5 CASSPRTGAFDEQYF TGTGCCAGCAGCCCAAGGACAGGGGCCTTCGATGAGCAGTACTTC
many - TRBJ2-1 TRBV20-1 CSASGRAHLYEQFF TGCAGTGCTAGTGGGCGGGCTCACTTGTATGAGCAGTTCTTC
many TRBD2 TRBJ2-5 TRBV7-2 CASSLVPTSGGTQYF TGTGCCAGCAGCTTAGTACCGACTAGCGGCGGGACCCAGTACTTC
many - TRBJ1-4 TRBV3-1 CASSQGGPEFGEKLFF TGTGCCAGCAGCCAAGGCGGGCCGGAATTCGGTGAAAAACTGTTTTTT
- TRBD2 TRBJ2-3 TRBV19 CASSGRGSGVTDTQYF TGTGCCAGTTCCGGGAGGGGTAGCGGTGTCACAGATACGCAGTATTTT
few - TRBJ1-2 TRBV20-1 CSARPGDGYTF TGCAGTGCTAGACCAGGTGATGGCTACACCTTC
few TRBD2 TRBJ2-1 TRBV7-2 CASSLTGTSGSESFF TGTGCCAGCAGCTTAACCGGGACTAGCGGGAGTGAGTCGTTCTTC
many - TRBJ2-3 TRBV28 CASSLWREGADTQYF TGTGCCAGCAGTTTGTGGCGGGAAGGGGCAGATACGCAGTATTTT
many - TRBJ1-1 TRBV7-2 CASSLWGGTEAFF TGTGCCAGCAGCTTGTGGGGAGGCACTGAAGCTTTCTTT
many - TRBJ1-1 TRBV7-3 CASSLTDGGNTEAFF TGTGCCAGCAGCTTAACGGATGGGGGAAACACTGAAGCTTTCTTT
- - TRBJ2-7 TRBV11-2 CASSSMGPGSSYEQYF TGTGCCAGCAGCTCTATGGGCCCGGGGAGCTCCTACGAGCAGTACTTC
- - TRBJ2-1 TRBV6-2/TRBV6-3 CAINDRGLSGRKSYNEQFF TGTGCCATCAACGACAGGGGGCTTAGCGGGAGGAAATCCTACAATGAGCAGTTCTTC
many - TRBJ2-3 TRBV28 CASSFAQSPYSTDTQYF TGTGCCAGCAGTTTTGCCCAGTCTCCTTATAGCACAGATACGCAGTATTTT
many - TRBJ2-1 TRBV7-9 CASRSPSGVGITDTSYNEQFF TGTGCCAGCAGGTCCCCTTCAGGGGTTGGTATAACCGATACTTCCTACAATGAGCAGTTCTTC
- - TRBJ2-1 TRBV6-1 CACSAKNEQFF TGTGCCTGCAGTGCCAAAAATGAGCAGTTCTTC
- TRBD2 TRBJ2-1 TRBV20-1 CSAPRLAGVSYNEQFF TGCAGTGCTCCCAGACTAGCGGGAGTGAGCTACAATGAGCAGTTCTTC
- - TRBJ1-5 TRBV7-2 CASSLGQGYNQPQHF TGTGCCAGCAGCTTAGGGCAGGGCTACAATCAGCCCCAGCATTTT
- - TRBJ1-5 TRBV24-1 CATSDLGGPQHF TGTGCCACCAGTGATTTGGGAGGTCCCCAGCATTTT
many TRBD1 TRBJ1-1 TRBV12-3/TRBV12-4 CASRVTGKNTEAFF TGTGCCAGCAGGGTGACAGGGAAAAACACTGAAGCTTTCTTT